Listed here are 19 T cell receptor beta chains from one sample, sequenced in a study of blood T cell repertoires in COVID-19. TCRdb's table, derived via immunoSEQ multiplex PCR, lists solely in-frame clones and lacks some. Of 89,000 or so clones listed, 86% are singletons. Sequencing input: peripheral blood. Receptors originate from a man aged 50-59 years with active COVID-19.

The CDR3 loop reads CASSGSGGQETQYF. The CDR3 DNA is TGTGCCAGCAGCGGTAGCGGGGGCCAAGAGACCCAGTACTTC. This chain links TRBV7-9 with TRBJ2-5, with 9 bases that match TRBD2. The germline gives CDR1 SEHNR, CDR2 FQNEAQ (reference sequence). This CDR3 has 14 amino acids. The V gene end was trimmed by 5 bases and the J gene end by 1 base; junction bases not matched to a gene: 2.

The genes are TRBV6-5 and TRBJ1-2, with TRBD1 matching over 12 bases. Germline lookup yields CDR1 MNHEY and CDR2 SVGAGI. There are 14 residues in the CDR3. The V and J ends lost 6 bases and 5 bases, in that order; junction bases with no gene match: 4. CDR3 region: CASRGTGGKYGYTF. CDR3 in DNA: TGTGCCAGCAGGGGGACAGGGGGCAAGTATGGCTACACCTTC.

The CDR3 is CASSYDRGPNEAFF. CDR3 sequence (DNA): TGTGCCAGCAGTTACGACAGGGGCCCGAATGAAGCTTTCTTT. The chain carries TRBV6-5 and TRBJ1-1; 8 bases line up with TRBD1. Germline V gene lookup returns CDR1 MNHEY and CDR2 SVGAGI. The CDR3 length is 14 residues. Trimming cost V 2 bases and J 7 bases; bases outside gene matches: 6.

The CDR3 loop is CASSPRGQGANEQFF. The CDR3 DNA reads TGTGCCAGCAGCCCAAGGGGACAGGGGGCTAATGAGCAGTTCTTC. The chain links TRBV3-1 (or the pseudogene TRBV3-2) to TRBJ2-1; 12 bases fit TRBD1. Trimming at V came to 4 bases and at J to 7 bases, leaving 5 bases not matched to a gene. Germline V gene lookup returns CDR1 LGHDT and CDR2 YNNKEL (reference sequence). CDR3 length equals 15 residues.

This rearrangement joins TRBV5-1 to TRBJ2-7, with 7 positions matching TRBD1. Trimming took 2 bases from V and 7 from J; bases not matched to a gene: 9. CDR3 length equals 14 residues. Germline V gives CDR1 SGHRS, CDR2 YFSETQ. The CDR3 bases are TGCGCCAGCAGCTTCAGCGACAGGGCAGGGGAGCAGTACTTC. Amino acid sequence: CASSFSDRAGEQYF.

J is TRBJ2-5 and V is TRBV5-8, with 9 bases lining up with TRBD1. Trimming took 4 bases from V and 0 from J; bases not matched to a gene: 7. The CDR3 loop spans 16 amino acids. The V gene's germline CDR1 is SGHTS and CDR2 YDEGEE. DNA for the CDR3: TGTGCCAGCAGCCAAGGGACAGGGAGCTACCAAGAGACCCAGTACTTC. It yields the protein CASSQGTGSYQETQYF.

V is TRBV5-1 and J is TRBJ2-7, with 8 bases fitting TRBD1. Germline CDR1 and CDR2: SGHRS and YFSETQ. V lost 4 bases, J lost 5 bases, and 5 bases stayed unmatched. The CDR3 totals 13 residues. CDR3 amino acids: CASSNGQGDEQYF. The CDR3 DNA sequence: TGCGCCAGCAGCAACGGACAGGGAGACGAGCAGTACTTC.

V gene TRBV2 combines with J gene TRBJ2-3; D possibly corresponds to TRBD2 (5 bases). The CDR3 length is 14 residues. CDR1 and CDR2 (germline): SNHLY, FYNNEI. V dropped 2 bases and J dropped 3 bases, with 9 bases sitting between them. CDR3 residues: CASSETTSTDTQYF. The CDR3 region has the DNA TGTGCCAGCAGTGAAACCACTAGTACAGATACGCAGTATTTT.

The V and J genes are TRBV28 and TRBJ2-3; 14 bases match TRBD2. CDR3 length: 15 residues. CDR1 MDHEN and CDR2 SYDVKM come from the germline V gene. The J segment lost 6 bases and the V segment lost 9 bases, leaving 8 bases of the junction unmatched. The CDR3: CASQGGTSGSDTQYF. CDR3 coding DNA: TGTGCCAGTCAGGGGGGGACTAGCGGGAGTGATACGCAGTATTTT.

The chain employs TRBV2 and TRBJ1-5, with D possibly being TRBD1 (6 bases). Germline V lookup: CDR1 SNHLY, CDR2 FYNNEI. V dropped 3 bases and J dropped 7 bases, with 16 bases sitting between them. The CDR3 is 15 amino acids. In DNA form, the CDR3 reads TGTGCCAGCAGTGATGGGCTTACAGGGAACCAGCCCCAGCATTTT. Protein product: CASSDGLTGNQPQHF.

This clone showed up just once. J is TRBJ1-6 and V is TRBV27; D gene uncertain. V gave up 0 bases and J gave up 3 bases, with 6 bases separating them. The length of the CDR3 is 15 residues. The germline gives CDR1 MNHEY, CDR2 SMNVEV (reference sequence). The CDR3 reads CASSLSRGYNSPLHF. DNA of the CDR3: TGTGCCAGCAGTTTATCGAGAGGCTATAATTCACCCCTCCACTTT.

The V and J genes are TRBV7-9 and TRBJ2-1; no clear D gene. The CDR3 spans 11 residues. V dropped 6 bases and J dropped 5 bases, with 5 bases sitting between them. Germline CDR1 and CDR2: SEHNR and FQNEAQ (reference sequence). CDR3 DNA sequence: TGTGCCAGCAGTCAAAACAATGAGCAGTTCTTC. Amino acid sequence: CASSQNNEQFF.

The V call is TRBV7-9, the J call TRBJ1-4; D is unresolved. The V end was cut by 5 bases, the J end by 4 bases, with 14 bases between. The CDR3 is 15 residues long. The germline V gene encodes CDR1 SEHNR and CDR2 FQNEAQ (reference sequence). CDR3 sequence reads: CASSPEGALNEKLFF. The CDR3 DNA sequence: TGTGCCAGCAGCCCTGAAGGAGCCCTTAATGAAAAACTGTTTTTT.

The genes are TRBV7-2 and TRBJ1-1, with 9 nucleotides matching TRBD1. Per the germline V gene, CDR1 is SGHTA and CDR2 is FQGNSA. The CDR3 is 15 amino acids. V shed 5 bases, J shed 2 bases, and the junction held 6 bases outside the gene matches. CDR3 bases: TGTGCCAGCAGCCTCGGGACAGGGATCAACACTGAAGCTTTCTTT. This encodes CASSLGTGINTEAFF.

The chain joins TRBV3-1 (or the pseudogene TRBV3-2) to TRBJ1-1, with D tentatively TRBD1 (5 bases). V lost 3 bases, J lost 11 bases, and 13 bases lay in between. The CDR3 consists of 12 residues. Germline loops: CDR1 LGHDT, CDR2 YNNKEL (reference sequence). The CDR3 DNA reads as TGTGCCAGCAGCCAGTCGGCGGGGACGGCTTTCTTT. It specifies CASSQSAGTAFF.

The chain joins TRBV5-4 to TRBJ2-1, with 8 nucleotides matching TRBD2. Looked up from germline, CDR1 is SGHNT and CDR2 is YYREEE (reference sequence). The CDR3 spans 17 residues. After removal of 3 bases from V and 2 bases from J, the junction contained 10 bases not matched to a gene. CDR3 sequence: CASSSGWAAGAYNEQFF. The CDR3 nucleotides read TGTGCCAGCAGCTCCGGCTGGGCAGCGGGAGCCTACAATGAGCAGTTCTTC.

The genes are TRBV4-3 and TRBJ2-6; D is possibly TRBD1 (6 bases). Germline V gene data show CDR1 as LGHNA and CDR2 as YSLEER. This CDR3 contains 18 residues. Trimming took 4 bases from V and 0 from J, leaving 16 bases between them. The chain's CDR3 is CASSLRQARNSGANVLTF. The CDR3 nucleotides are TGCGCCAGCAGCCTTAGACAGGCCCGGAACTCTGGGGCCAACGTCCTGACTTTC.

V is TRBV11-2 and J is TRBJ1-1; D ambiguous. Per the germline V gene, CDR1 is SGHAT and CDR2 is FQNNGV. V was pared by 4 bases and J by 4 bases, with 10 bases between. The CDR3 loop spans 13 amino acids. The chain's CDR3 is CASSSEGLTEAFF. CDR3 DNA sequence: TGTGCCAGCAGCTCCGAGGGCCTCACTGAAGCTTTCTTT.

The V and J genes are TRBV18 and TRBJ2-2; TRBD2 matches 7 bases. Trimming cost V 0 bases and J 4 bases; bases outside gene matches: 2. CDR3 length: 15 residues. Germline V gives CDR1 KGHSH, CDR2 LQKENI. CDR3 loop: CASSPPGLSTGELFF. CDR3 coding DNA: TGTGCCAGCTCACCACCGGGACTAAGCACCGGGGAGCTGTTTTTT.